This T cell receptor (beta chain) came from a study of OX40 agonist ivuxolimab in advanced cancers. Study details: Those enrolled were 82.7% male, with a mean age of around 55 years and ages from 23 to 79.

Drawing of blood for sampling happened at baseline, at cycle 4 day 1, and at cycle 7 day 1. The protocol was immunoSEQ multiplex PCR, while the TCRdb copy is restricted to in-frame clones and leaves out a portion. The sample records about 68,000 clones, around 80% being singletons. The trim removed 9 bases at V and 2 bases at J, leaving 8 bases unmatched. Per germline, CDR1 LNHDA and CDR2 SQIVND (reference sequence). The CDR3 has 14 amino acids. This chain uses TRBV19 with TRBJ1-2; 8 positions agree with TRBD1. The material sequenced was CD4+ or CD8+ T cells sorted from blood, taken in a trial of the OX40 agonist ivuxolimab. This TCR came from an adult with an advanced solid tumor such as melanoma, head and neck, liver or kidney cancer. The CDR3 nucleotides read TGTGCCAGCCGCGGGACAGGACAAAACTATGGCTACACCTTC. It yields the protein CASRGTGQNYGYTF.